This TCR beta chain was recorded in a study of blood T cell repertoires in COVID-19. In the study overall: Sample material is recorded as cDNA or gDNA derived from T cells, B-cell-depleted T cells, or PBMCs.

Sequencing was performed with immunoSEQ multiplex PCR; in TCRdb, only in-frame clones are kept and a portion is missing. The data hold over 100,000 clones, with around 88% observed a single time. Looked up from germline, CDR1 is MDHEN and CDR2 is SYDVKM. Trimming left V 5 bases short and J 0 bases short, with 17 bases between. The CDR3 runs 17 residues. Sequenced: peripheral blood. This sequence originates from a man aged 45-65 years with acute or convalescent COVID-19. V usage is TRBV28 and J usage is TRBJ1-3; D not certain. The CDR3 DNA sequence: TGTGCCAGCAGTCCGATCCCAACACCGTACTCTGGAAACACCATATATTTT. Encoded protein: CASSPIPTPYSGNTIYF.